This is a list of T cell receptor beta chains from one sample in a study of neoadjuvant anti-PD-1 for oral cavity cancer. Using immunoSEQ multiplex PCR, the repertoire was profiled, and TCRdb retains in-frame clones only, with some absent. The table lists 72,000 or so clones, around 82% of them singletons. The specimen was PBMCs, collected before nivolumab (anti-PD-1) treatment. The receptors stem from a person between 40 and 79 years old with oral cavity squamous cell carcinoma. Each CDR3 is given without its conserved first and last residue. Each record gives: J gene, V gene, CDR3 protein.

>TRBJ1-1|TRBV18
ASSPFTGTENTEAF
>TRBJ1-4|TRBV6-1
ASSVPTGINEKLF
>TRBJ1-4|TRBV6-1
ATRTGGDEKLF
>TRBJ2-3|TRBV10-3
AIMRKGSLTDTQY
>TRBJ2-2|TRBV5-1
ASTGSAGGNTGELF
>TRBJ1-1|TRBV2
ASILMNTEAF
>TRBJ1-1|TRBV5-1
ASSLKRNTEAF
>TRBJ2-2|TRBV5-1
ASFKAVPNTGELF
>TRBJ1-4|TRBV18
ASSERQGREKLF
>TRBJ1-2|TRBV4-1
ASSQEGYGYT
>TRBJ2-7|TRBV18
ASSPQGTNADEQY
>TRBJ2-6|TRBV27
ASKAQGAFSGANVLT
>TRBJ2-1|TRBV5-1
ASNPVDVNAGNEQF
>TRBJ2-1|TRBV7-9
ASSRSAGLLDEQF
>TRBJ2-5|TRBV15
ATSSPPRQETQY
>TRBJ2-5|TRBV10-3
AISESGDRGLETQY
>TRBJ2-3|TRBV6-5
ASRGLLRTDTQY
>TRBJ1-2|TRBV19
ASSQNLNYGYT
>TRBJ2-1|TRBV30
AWSPPGLTYNEQF
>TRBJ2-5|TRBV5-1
ASSLRTSGGQETQY
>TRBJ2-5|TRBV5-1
ASSLVRQTGTQY
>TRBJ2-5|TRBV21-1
ASSKGDQLWRRQETQY
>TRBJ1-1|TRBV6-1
ASSPGSSGATEAF
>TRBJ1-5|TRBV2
ASSEGVSGVQPQH
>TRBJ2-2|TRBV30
AWSKLAGTTGELF
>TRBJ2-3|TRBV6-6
ASSYLAGGYTDTQY
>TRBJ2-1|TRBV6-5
ASSYSGLGSYEQF
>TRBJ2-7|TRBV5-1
ASSLAFMGEGYEQY
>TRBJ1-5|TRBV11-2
ASSSTGRNQPQH
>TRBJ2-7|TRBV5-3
ARSLVLGRRYEQY
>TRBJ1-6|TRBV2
ASWIGRYNSPLH
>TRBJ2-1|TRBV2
ASSSGALSFGDEQF
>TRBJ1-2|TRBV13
ASSRMTGGYGYT
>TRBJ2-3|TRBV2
ASSADRATDTQY
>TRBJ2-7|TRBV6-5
ASSYSIGSSSEQY
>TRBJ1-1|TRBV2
ASTAGRLEAF
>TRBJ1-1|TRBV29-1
SVDSGLACCF
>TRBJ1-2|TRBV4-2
ASSQDWTEPPRGYT
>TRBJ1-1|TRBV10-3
AISESVLKNTEAF
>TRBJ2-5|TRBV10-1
ASTGLAGIQETQY
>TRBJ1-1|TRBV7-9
ASSHGRANTEAF
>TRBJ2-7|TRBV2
ASRLDGYEQY
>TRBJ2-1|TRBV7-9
ASSLTAGVAGGKGEQF
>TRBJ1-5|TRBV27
ASSKFTGGNQPQH
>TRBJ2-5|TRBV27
ASSQGRAGVGETQY
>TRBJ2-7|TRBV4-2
ASSQEVLALYEQY
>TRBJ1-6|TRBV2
ASSPYGQNSPLH
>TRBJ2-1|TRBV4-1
ASSQEQQGWDEQF
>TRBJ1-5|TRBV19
ASSTTGDWPFNQPQH